This entry describes one T cell receptor beta chain. As yet, its antigen is unknown. The entry originates in a study of CD4 T cells in relation to SARS-CoV-2 and coronaviruses. This table comes from immunoSEQ multiplex PCR, and its TCRdb copy is limited to in-frame clones, with some not included. The sample lists 35,000 or so clones, roughly four fifths occurring once. There are 12 residues in the CDR3. The ends were cut back, 6 bases at V and 1 base at J, with 4 bases in the middle. Germline-derived CDR1 and CDR2 are MNHNY and SVGAGI (reference sequence). The sample consisted of naive CD4+ T cells from PBMCs, cultured in vitro. Subset given: naive CD4+ T cells isolated by negative enrichment. The TCR was taken from an adult with COVID-19. The rearrangement links TRBV6-6 to TRBJ1-5; D call uncertain. The CDR3 loop reads CASRDSNQPQHF. CDR3 DNA sequence: TGTGCCAGCAGAGACAGCAATCAGCCCCAGCATTTT.